These 28 T cell receptor beta chains came from one sample sequenced in a study of blood T cell repertoires in COVID-19. Generated by immunoSEQ multiplex PCR, the TCRdb table keeps only in-frame clones and is missing some. The sample gives approximately 250,000 clones, around nine tenths of which show up once; under 2% is in the top ten. Sequencing was performed on peripheral blood. The receptors come from a man under 40 with active or convalescent COVID-19.

The chain is built from TRBV2 and TRBJ2-3; 9 bases line up with TRBD2. The J segment lost 7 bases and the V segment lost 6 bases, leaving 20 bases of the junction unmatched. Per germline, CDR1 SNHLY and CDR2 FYNNEI. This CDR3 spans 18 amino acids. DNA of the CDR3: TGTGCCAGCAGCCCCAGGCGGGGGGGACTCCTAATTCCTTATACGCAGTATTTT. Protein sequence: CASSPRRGGLLIPYTQYF.

This clone came up once. The rearrangement links TRBV19 to TRBJ1-6; 11 bases fit TRBD1. V shed 8 bases and J 10 bases; nucleotides not matched to a gene: 4. Germline lookup yields CDR1 LNHDA and CDR2 SQIVND (reference sequence). The CDR3 runs 13 residues. The CDR3 nucleotides read TGTGCCAGTCGGGACAGGGGGGAATCACCCCTCCACTTT. It yields the protein CASRDRGESPLHF. The complete variable domain, with remaining parts taken from reference TRBV19 and TRBJ1-6, reads DGGITQSPKYLFRKEGQNVTLSCEQNLNHDAMYWYRQDPGQGLRLIYYSQIVNDFQKGDIAEGYSVSREKKESFPLTVTSAQKNPTAFYLCASRDRGESPLHFGNGTRLTVT.

This chain uses TRBV7-2 with TRBJ2-3, with 8 bases aligning to TRBD2. The CDR3 contains 15 residues. V gave up 5 bases and J gave up 0 bases; unmatched junction bases: 4. The V gene's germline CDR1 is SGHTA and CDR2 FQGNSA. The CDR3 sequence: CASSRAGVSTDTQYF. The CDR3, as DNA: TGTGCCAGCAGCAGAGCGGGGGTCAGCACAGATACGCAGTATTTT.

The chain joins TRBV2 to TRBJ1-2; D is uncertain. Trimming removed 3 bases from V and 10 bases from J, with 18 bases in between. This CDR3 has 14 amino acids. The germline V gene has CDR1 SNHLY and CDR2 FYNNEI. The CDR3 DNA is TGTGCCAGCAGTGACACCTTAAAATTCGAGCCCTACACCTTC. Protein product: CASSDTLKFEPYTF.

This clone appeared a few times. The chain carries TRBV5-6 and TRBJ2-1; a possible D gene is TRBD2 (5 bases). The V gene's germline CDR1 is SGHDT and CDR2 YYEEEE. The CDR3 runs 13 residues. The V and J ends lost 1 base and 8 bases respectively, with 10 bases between them. CDR3 nucleotide sequence: TGTGCCAGCAGCTTGCAGGAGGTTCATGAGCAGTTCTTC. Translating gives CASSLQEVHEQFF.

The V call is TRBV4-2, the J call TRBJ2-1, with a possible D match to TRBD1 (5 bases). CDR3 length: 14 residues. The ends were cut back, 2 bases at V and 8 bases at J, with 13 bases in the middle. Germline V gene data show CDR1 as LGHNA and CDR2 as YNFKEQ. The CDR3 loop reads CASSQQGWGDEQFF. In DNA, the CDR3 is TGTGCCAGCAGCCAACAGGGTTGGGGTGATGAGCAGTTCTTC.

The rearrangement joins TRBV29-1 to TRBJ2-7; 9 positions match TRBD1. The CDR3 has 12 amino acids. Germline V gene sequence: CDR1 SQVTM, CDR2 ANQGSEA. The ends lost 7 bases at V and 2 bases at J; junction bases unmatched: 3. The CDR3 reads CSANRGPYEQYF. CDR3 DNA sequence: TGCAGCGCTAACAGGGGGCCCTACGAGCAGTACTTC.

The gene calls are TRBV11-2 and TRBJ2-7; D possibly corresponds to TRBD1 (5 bases). V gave up 5 bases and J gave up 4 bases, with 18 bases separating them. This CDR3 has 15 residues. CDR1 is SGHAT and CDR2 is FQNNGV in the germline V gene. The CDR3 region is CASSRRVIGEYEQYF. The CDR3 DNA reads as TGTGCCAGCAGCCGCAGGGTTATCGGCGAATACGAGCAGTACTTC. The full variable domain, its missing parts supplied by reference TRBV11-2 and TRBJ2-7, is EAGVAQSPRYKIIEKRQSVAFWCNPISGHATLYWYQQILGQGPKLLIQFQNNGVVDDSQLPKDRFSAERLKGVDSTLKIQPAKLEDSAVYLCASSRRVIGEYEQYFGPGTRLTVT.

The chain is built from TRBV12-2 and TRBJ1-5; whether TRBD1, the table's D call, matches the DNA was not checked. TRBV12-2 is an annotated pseudogene. This CDR3 is 19 amino acids long. Here the CDR3 reads CASRFRRRDSHHSNQPQHF. In nucleotides, the CDR3 is TGTGCAAGTCGCTTCCGACGTAGGGACAGCCACCATAGCAATCAGCCCCAGCATTTT.

The gene calls are TRBV7-9 and TRBJ1-5; D is ambiguous. Germline V gene sequence: CDR1 SEHNR, CDR2 FQNEAQ (reference sequence). V was clipped by 3 bases and J by 4 bases, with 4 bases between them. The CDR3 extends over 12 amino acids. DNA of the CDR3: TGTGCCAGCAGCTTCCAGAATCAGCCCCAGCATTTT. Translation gives CASSFQNQPQHF.

The chain is built from TRBV6-5 and TRBJ2-7, with 7 bases matching TRBD1. The V gene end was trimmed by 11 bases and the J gene end by 0 bases; junction bases not matched to a gene: 10. The germline gives CDR1 MNHEY, CDR2 SVGAGI. This CDR3 is 14 amino acids long. CDR3 loop: CAGKLRDSSYEQYF. In DNA form, the CDR3 reads TGTGCCGGTAAACTCCGGGACAGCTCCTACGAGCAGTACTTC.

The chain joins TRBV7-9 to TRBJ2-3, with 8 positions matching TRBD2. Germline values: CDR1 SEHNR, CDR2 FQNEAQ (reference sequence). V shed 5 bases, J shed 6 bases, and the junction held 4 bases outside the gene matches. The CDR3 sequence is 13 residues long. CDR3 in amino acids: CASSNSGGDTQYF. For the CDR3, the DNA is TGTGCCAGCAGCAACTCGGGGGGGGATACGCAGTATTTT.

The V and J genes are TRBV5-4 and TRBJ2-1; weak D call: TRBD1 (6 bases). V gave up 0 bases and J gave up 3 bases, with 10 bases separating them. This CDR3 contains 15 residues. Per the germline V gene, CDR1 is SGHNT and CDR2 is YYREEE (reference sequence). The CDR3 loop reads CASSLDKGGYNEQFF. For the CDR3, the DNA is TGTGCCAGCAGCTTGGATAAAGGGGGCTACAATGAGCAGTTCTTC.

The gene calls are TRBV18 and TRBJ1-1; 7 nucleotides match TRBD1. CDR3 length: 15 residues. J was trimmed by 5 bases and V by 2 bases; bases with no gene match: 8. Germline CDR1 KGHSH, CDR2 LQKENI. As DNA, the CDR3 is TGTGCCAGCTCACCATACATTACAGGGGAGACTGAAGCTTTCTTT. It translates to CASSPYITGETEAFF.

The chain combines TRBV14 with TRBJ1-2; no clear D. This CDR3 comprises 15 residues. Trimming stripped 4 bases from V and 5 bases from J, with 17 bases between. Germline CDR1 is SGHDN and CDR2 is FVKESK. The CDR3 nucleotides are TGTGCCAGCAGCCGCAACTCCAGGAGGGCGTATGGCTACACCTTC. The encoded protein is CASSRNSRRAYGYTF. The full variable domain, rest sourced from reference TRBV14 and TRBJ1-2, is EAGVTQFPSHSVIEKGQTVTLRCDPISGHDNLYWYRRVMGKEIKFLLHFVKESKQDESGMPNNRFLAERTGGTYSTLKVQPAELEDSGVYFCASSRNSRRAYGYTFGSGTRLTVV.

V gene TRBV5-1 combines with J gene TRBJ2-5, with 7 bases lining up with TRBD2. The CDR3 has 15 amino acids. Germline CDR1 reads SGHRS; CDR2 reads YFSETQ. J gave up 5 bases and V 5 bases, and 12 bases lay outside the gene matches. CDR3 DNA: TGCGCCAGCAGGTCGGACGACGGGGGGAGTGAGACCCAGTACTTC. This encodes CASRSDDGGSETQYF.

The CDR3 DNA is TGTGCCACCAGCAGAGATAGCGGGGGGGCCTTGTACGAGCAGTACTTC. Encoded protein: CATSRDSGGALYEQYF. J is TRBJ2-7 and V is TRBV15, with 11 nucleotides matching TRBD2. From germline, CDR1 is LNHNV and CDR2 YYDKDF (reference sequence). After removal of 0 bases from V and 4 bases from J, the junction contained 5 bases not matched to a gene. The CDR3 covers 16 residues.

This sequence joins TRBV27 and TRBJ1-2; no reliable D call. The germline CDR1 and CDR2 sequences are MNHEY and SMNVEV (reference sequence). The CDR3 covers 14 residues. Trimming cost V 6 bases and J 4 bases, with 15 bases left between them. CDR3 in DNA: TGTGCCAGCAGGGCCCCCGGAGGCCTCTATGGCTACACCTTC. This gives the protein CASRAPGGLYGYTF.

This chain uses TRBV2 with TRBJ1-1; 7 nucleotides align to TRBD1. CDR3 length: 14 residues. V dropped 7 bases and J dropped 1; count of bases not matched to a gene: 6. CDR1 and CDR2 from the germline V gene are SNHLY and FYNNEI. The DNA of the CDR3 is TGTGCCAGCAATGGACAGGCCGGGAACACTGAAGCTTTCTTT. Translating gives CASNGQAGNTEAFF.

The chain is built from TRBV27 and TRBJ1-2, with no clear D. CDR3 length equals 14 residues. CDR1 is MNHEY, CDR2 SMNVEV, per germline (reference sequence). Trimming stripped 0 bases from V and 4 bases from J, with 9 bases between. CDR3 sequence reads: CASSLSPGSYGYTF. The CDR3 DNA sequence: TGTGCCAGCAGTTTATCCCCGGGTTCCTATGGCTACACCTTC.

The chain is built from TRBV11-3 and TRBJ2-3; D ambiguous. This CDR3 contains 15 residues. Trimming removed 1 base from V and 0 bases from J, with 8 bases in between. Germline CDR1 and CDR2: SGHNT and YENEEA. The DNA for the CDR3 is TGTGCCAGCAGCTTAGGACTTCTTAGCACAGATACGCAGTATTTT. This sequence encodes CASSLGLLSTDTQYF.

The chain is built from TRBV27 and TRBJ2-7; D may be TRBD1 (6 bases). This CDR3 contains 14 residues. Germline-derived CDR1 and CDR2 are MNHEY and SMNVEV (reference sequence). The germline V and J ends were trimmed by 1 base and 0 bases, with 7 bases remaining between them. CDR3 nucleotides: TGTGCCAGCAGTTTATACAGGGACTCCTACGAGCAGTACTTC. It specifies CASSLYRDSYEQYF.

On this clone itself: The junction differs from germline at one of its ends, possibly a read error. J is TRBJ2-3 and V is TRBV6-1; weak D call: TRBD1 (5 bases). This CDR3 has 15 amino acids. Germline CDR1 reads MNHNS; CDR2 reads SASEGT. The CDR3 is CASREDGRDTDTQYF. CDR3 bases: TGTGCCAGCAGGGAAGATGGCAGGGACACAGATACGCAGTATTTT.

V gene TRBV4-1 combines with J gene TRBJ1-5; maybe TRBD1 (5 bases). This CDR3 is built from 16 residues. Germline values: CDR1 MGHRA, CDR2 YSYEKL. V was cut by 1 base and J by 0 bases, with 10 bases left in between. CDR3 in DNA: TGCGCCAGCAGCCAAGTGGAAGGGGATAGCAATCAGCCCCAGCATTTT. It codes for CASSQVEGDSNQPQHF.

The rearrangement joins TRBV7-2 to TRBJ2-3, with D perhaps TRBD2 (5 bases). Trimming shortened V by 5 bases and J by 11 bases, and 14 bases separated the two germline ends. CDR3 length: 12 amino acids. Germline-derived CDR1 and CDR2 are SGHTA and FQGNSA. The CDR3 protein is CASSHPGMGQYF. The CDR3 DNA sequence: TGTGCCAGCAGCCACCCCGGGATGGGGCAGTATTTT. The full variable domain, completed using reference TRBV7-2 and TRBJ2-3, is GAGVSQSPSNKVTEKGKDVELRCDPISGHTALYWYRQSLGQGLEFLIYFQGNSAPDKSGLPSDRFSAERTGGSVSTLTIQRTQQEDSAVYLCASSHPGMGQYFGPGTRLTVL.

The chain joins TRBV7-8 to TRBJ1-5, with D possibly TRBD1 on 5 matching bases. Trimming pared 6 bases from V and 5 bases from J, leaving 17 bases between. The CDR3 is 15 residues long. CDR1 is SGHVS, CDR2 FQNEAQ, per germline. The CDR3 sequence is CASRESGIFDQPQHF. DNA of the CDR3: TGTGCCAGCAGGGAATCAGGGATATTCGATCAGCCCCAGCATTTT.

The chain has TRBV2 and TRBJ1-5, with 8 positions matching TRBD1. CDR1 and CDR2 from the germline V gene are SNHLY and FYNNEI. The CDR3 is 14 amino acids. V shed 7 bases and J 6 bases; nucleotides not matched to a gene: 8. CDR3 loop: CASTGQGGIQPQHF. The CDR3 nucleotides read TGTGCCAGCACCGGACAGGGTGGAATTCAGCCCCAGCATTTT.

This clone has a handful of counts. The rearrangement uses TRBV19 and TRBJ1-1; a weak D match, TRBD1 (5 bases). Trimming removed 6 bases at V and 4 bases at J, with 18 bases between. This CDR3 comprises 15 residues. The germline V gene encodes CDR1 LNHDA and CDR2 SQIVND (reference sequence). In nucleotides, the CDR3 is TGTGCCAGTAGATTGGGATCGGGCAGGGCCACTGAAGCTTTCTTT. It is translated as CASRLGSGRATEAFF.